This T cell receptor (beta chain) was found in a study of spatial heterogeneity in lung cancer. Time point given: sample taken at primary tumor resection. Sequencing covered unsorted whole RNA taken from tumor, nontumor lung or frozen PBMC. Ten or more counts support this clonotype. What it binds is unknown. Each molecule of TCR cDNA was tagged with one unique molecular identifier. Using its own MiXCR run on the 5' RACE reads, TCRdb lists one record per CDR3 protein. The sample carries 30,000 to 45,000 distinct CDR3 sequences, more than 7% recorded once. The CDR3 has 14 residues. V lost 2 bases, J lost 8 bases, and 14 bases lay in between. Germline values: CDR1 SGHRS, CDR2 YFSETQ. Study-level findings and limits: At tumor resection, ubiquitous expanded TCRs were detected in blood more often than later.

This sequence originates from a female donor with early-stage non-small cell lung cancer. V gene TRBV5-1 combines with J gene TRBJ2-1; a weak D match, TRBD2 (5 bases). The sequenced sample was PBMCs, obtained at surgery. In DNA form, the CDR3 reads TGCGCCAGCAGCTTCTTTAGTCCGGAGGATGAGCAGTTCTTC. It codes for CASSFFSPEDEQFF. Based on the CDR3 plus reference TRBV5-1 and TRBJ2-1, the full variable domain is KAGVTQTPRYLIKTRGQQVTLSCSPISGHRSVSWYQQTPGQGLQFLFEYFSETQRNKGNFPGRFSGRQFSNSRSEMNVSTLELGDSALYLCASSFFSPEDEQFFGPGTRLTVL.